The rows below give T cell receptor beta chains drawn from one sample of a study of blood T cell repertoires in COVID-19. Sequencing used immunoSEQ multiplex PCR; TCRdb keeps in-frame clones, though not all of them. Of some 55,000 clones in the sample, 77% were seen once. The sample was peripheral blood. The receptors were gathered from an older man with active or convalescent COVID-19. Each CDR3 is given with its conserved first and last residue. Fields, in order: D gene, clone size, V gene, J gene, CDR3 protein, CDR3 DNA. D genes are given only for firm matches. Only part of the rows carry a size: once, few, many, or a class if the clone is expanded.

D: NA; size: NA; V: TRBV7-2; J: TRBJ2-3; CDR3: CASSLSGTHPRDTQYF; DNA: TGTGCCAGCAGCTTAAGCGGAACCCACCCTAGAGATACGCAGTATTTT
D: NA; size: NA; V: TRBV7-2; J: TRBJ2-6; CDR3: CASSSGHQISGANVLTF; DNA: TGTGCCAGCAGCTCGGGACACCAAATCTCTGGGGCCAACGTCCTGACTTTC
D: NA; size: NA; V: TRBV7-6; J: TRBJ2-3; CDR3: CASSPSAGFWTDTQYF; DNA: TGTGCCAGCAGCCCCAGCGCGGGTTTTTGGACAGATACGCAGTATTTT
D: NA; size: NA; V: TRBV10-1; J: TRBJ1-6; CDR3: CATLGGEDPRWNSPLHF; DNA: TGCGCCACTCTGGGGGGGGAGGACCCAAGGTGGAATTCACCCCTCCACTTT
D: TRBD1; size: NA; V: TRBV25-1; J: TRBJ1-2; CDR3: CASRDGTGPQGYGYTF; DNA: TGTGCCAGCAGGGATGGGACAGGACCCCAAGGCTATGGCTACACCTTC
D: NA; size: NA; V: TRBV6-5; J: TRBJ1-1; CDR3: CASSSTGRGTEAFF; DNA: TGTGCCAGCAGTTCCACCGGGAGGGGGACTGAAGCTTTCTTT
D: NA; size: NA; V: TRBV5-4; J: TRBJ2-7; CDR3: CASSLDTGGEQYF; DNA: TGTGCCAGCAGCTTGGACACGGGTGGCGAGCAGTACTTC
D: NA; size: few; V: TRBV19; J: TRBJ1-1; CDR3: CASSVQGRGTEAFF; DNA: TGTGCCAGTAGTGTACAGGGAAGGGGGACTGAAGCTTTCTTT
D: NA; size: few; V: TRBV11-2; J: TRBJ1-1; CDR3: CASSVDSGREAFF; DNA: TGTGCCAGCAGCGTGGACAGTGGGCGGGAAGCTTTCTTT
D: TRBD1; size: NA; V: TRBV2; J: TRBJ1-2; CDR3: CASSEQGGNGYTF; DNA: TGTGCCAGCAGTGAGCAGGGGGGTAACGGCTACACCTTC
D: NA; size: NA; V: TRBV6-2/TRBV6-3; J: TRBJ2-3; CDR3: CASSYSSGPTDTQYF; DNA: TGTGCCAGCAGTTACTCTAGCGGACCCACGGATACGCAGTATTTT